The clone carrying this T cell receptor beta chain was counted ten times or more. As yet, its antigen is unknown. This specimen comes from a study of regulatory T cells in long-lasting Graves disease. Study-wide results and caveats: The TCR repertoire of persistent Graves' patients was less diverse than that of newly diagnosed ones.

The TCR beta library used iRepertoire HTBI primers with Arm-PCR amplification of CDR3. TCRdb independently ran MiXCR on the multiplex PCR reads; one entry per CDR3 protein. The repertoire has some 600,000 distinct CDR3 sequences, roughly 15% of them found once; the top ten carry approximately 12%. Time point specified: newly diagnosed GD, antithyroid drugs for less than 3 months. After RNA was extracted from PBMCs, the TCR library was made from it. The CDR3 is 14 residues long. CDR1 SNHLY and CDR2 FYNNEI come from the germline V gene. Trimming stripped 4 bases from V and 5 bases from J, with 9 bases between. This sample was also put to use in a study of T cells in Graves' hyperthyroidism and ophthalmopathy. This second study says: Stable hyperthyroidism: no ophthalmopathy progression over 18 months of follow-up. HTBI primers were used for first-round RT-PCR of the TCR CDR3.

The specimen comprised peripheral blood mononuclear cells (PBMCs), sampled at new diagnosis, from a patient treated with antithyroid drugs. This TCR was sampled from a man younger than 35 with Graves disease. The chain employs TRBV2 and TRBJ1-6; TRBD1 is a possible D gene (5 bases). The CDR3 region has the DNA TGTGCCAGCAGTGGGGGCAGGGATAATTCACCCCTCCACTTT. This sequence encodes CASSGGRDNSPLHF.